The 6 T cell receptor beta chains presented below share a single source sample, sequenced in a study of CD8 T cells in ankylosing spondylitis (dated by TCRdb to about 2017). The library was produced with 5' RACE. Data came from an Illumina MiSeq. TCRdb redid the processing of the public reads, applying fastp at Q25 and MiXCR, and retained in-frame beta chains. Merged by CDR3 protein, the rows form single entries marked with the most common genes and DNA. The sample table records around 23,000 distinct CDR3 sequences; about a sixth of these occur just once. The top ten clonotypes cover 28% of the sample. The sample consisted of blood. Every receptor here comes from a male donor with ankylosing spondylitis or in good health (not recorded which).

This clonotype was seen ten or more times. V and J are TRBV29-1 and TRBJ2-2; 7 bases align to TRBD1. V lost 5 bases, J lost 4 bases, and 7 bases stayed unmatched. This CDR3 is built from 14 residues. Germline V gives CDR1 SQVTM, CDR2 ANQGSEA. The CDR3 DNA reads TGCAGCGTTTCAGGGGGAAGCCGCACCGGGGAGCTGTTTTTT. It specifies CSVSGGSRTGELFF.

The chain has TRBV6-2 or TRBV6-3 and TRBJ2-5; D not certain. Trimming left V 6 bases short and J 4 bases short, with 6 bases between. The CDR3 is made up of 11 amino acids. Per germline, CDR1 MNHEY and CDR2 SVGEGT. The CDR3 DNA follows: TGTGCCAGCAGCCCCGCAGAGACCCAGTACTTC. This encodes CASSPAETQYF.

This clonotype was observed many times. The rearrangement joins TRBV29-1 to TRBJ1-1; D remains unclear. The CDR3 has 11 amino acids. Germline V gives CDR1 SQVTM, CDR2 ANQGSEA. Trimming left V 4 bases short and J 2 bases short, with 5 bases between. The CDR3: CSVGENTEAFF. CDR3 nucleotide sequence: TGCAGCGTTGGGGAAAACACTGAAGCTTTCTTT.

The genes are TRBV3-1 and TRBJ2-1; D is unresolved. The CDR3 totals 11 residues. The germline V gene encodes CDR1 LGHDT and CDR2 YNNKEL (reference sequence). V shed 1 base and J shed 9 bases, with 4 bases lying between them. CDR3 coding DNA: TGTGCCAGCAGCCAAGGGACTGAGCAGTTCTTC. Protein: CASSQGTEQFF.

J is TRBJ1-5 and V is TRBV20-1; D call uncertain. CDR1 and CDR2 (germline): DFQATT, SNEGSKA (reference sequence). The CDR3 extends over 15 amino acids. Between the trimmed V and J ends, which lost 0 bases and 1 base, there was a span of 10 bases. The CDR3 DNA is TGCAGTGCTAGAGAGTCGGCAGGAAGCAATCAGCCCCAGCATTTT. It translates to CSARESAGSNQPQHF.

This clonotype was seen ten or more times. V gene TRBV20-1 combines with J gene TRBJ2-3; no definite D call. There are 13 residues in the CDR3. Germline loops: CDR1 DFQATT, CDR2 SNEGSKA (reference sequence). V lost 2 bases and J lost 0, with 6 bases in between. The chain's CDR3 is CSARRGSTDTQYF. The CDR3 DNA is TGCAGTGCTAGACGAGGTAGCACAGATACGCAGTATTTT.